Ten or more counts support the clone carrying this TCR beta chain. This sample is part of a study of T cells after yellow fever vaccination. Germline-derived CDR1 and CDR2 are DFQATT and SNEGSKA (reference sequence). This CDR3 comprises 14 residues. Trimming cost V 7 bases and J 7 bases; bases outside gene matches: 10. TCRdb fed the 5' RACE reads into MiXCR, producing one record per CDR3 protein. The sample contains roughly 240,000 distinct CDR3 sequences, approximately 6.8% of which appear only once. This chain joins TRBV20-1 and TRBJ2-1; 10 bases align to TRBD1. Material: CD4+ T cells sorted from PBMCs, obtained on the day of the yellow fever booster vaccination. The sequence was collected from a man aged 30 to 45 who received the YFV17D yellow fever vaccine. CDR3 sequence reads: CSVRPGTGENEQFF. The CDR3 coding sequence is TGCAGTGTTCGACCGGGGACAGGGGAGAATGAGCAGTTCTTC.